This entry describes one T cell receptor beta chain. The antigen is unknown. These data come from a study of CD8+ T cells in alopecia areata. Notes on the study in general: When scalp samples are sequenced, resident alphabeta T cells of normal skin are also captured. Lesional scalp exceeded normal scalp in clonality, especially in alopecia totalis/universalis.

Trimming took 0 bases from V and 8 from J, leaving 10 bases between them. CDR3 size: 13 residues. The germline V gene has CDR1 MNHEY and CDR2 SVGAGI. Peripheral blood samples and lesional scalp punch biopsies were obtained from alopecia areata patients. It was cDNA, reverse transcribed from extracted RNA, that served as the sequencing template. Only in-frame clones appear in the TCRdb table, and some are missing; sequencing was by immunoSEQ multiplex PCR. The table shows tens of thousands of clones, with around two thirds occurring only once. The source material was NKG2D-high CD8+ T cells sorted from blood. This chain joins TRBV6-5 and TRBJ1-2; maybe TRBD1 (6 bases). This clonotype originated in a human donor with alopecia areata. The CDR3 is CASSYSGAGGYTF. CDR3 bases: TGTGCCAGCAGTTACTCGGGGGCTGGGGGCTACACCTTC.